This T cell receptor (beta chain) was profiled in a study of PD-L1 blockade in urothelial cancer. The time point was: pretreatment peripheral blood. The V end was cut by 0 bases, the J end by 7 bases, with 16 bases between. From germline, CDR1 is SGHNT and CDR2 YYREEE (reference sequence). The CDR3 has 15 residues. Assay: immunoSEQ multiplex PCR; the TCRdb copy retains only in-frame clones and omits some. Among roughly 100,000 clones listed, 89% were seen once. The chain joins TRBV5-4 to TRBJ1-2; possibly TRBD1 for D (5 bases). The TCR was taken from a woman at least 80 years old with urothelial cancer. The sequencing here drew on PBMCs, taken around atezolizumab (anti-PD-L1) treatment. CDR3 in DNA: TGTGCCAGCAGCTTGGACGGACGGGGGGGTAGTGGCTACACCTTC. It is translated as CASSLDGRGGSGYTF.